One and the same sample provided the 20 T cell receptor beta chains below, sequenced in a study of T cell responses to AZD1222 COVID-19 vaccine. Repertoires were generated with immunoSEQ multiplex PCR, while TCRdb's copy carries only in-frame clones and drops some. The sample consists of 90,000 to 150,000 clones, roughly 90% of them appearing once. The sample consisted of peripheral blood, taken on day 0 of AZD1222 vaccination. These TCRs come from an adult in good health.

The rearrangement joins TRBV18 to TRBJ2-2; no definite D call. In germline, CDR1 is KGHSH, CDR2 LQKENI. CDR3 length: 17 residues. V lost 3 bases and J 6 bases, leaving 20 bases between the germline ends. CDR3 nucleotide sequence: TGTGCCAGCTCACCCCCGACGACCCTCTGGAGCGCCGGGGAGCTGTTTTTT. It specifies CASSPPTTLWSAGELFF.

This rearrangement joins TRBV19 to TRBJ1-5, with a tentative D call TRBD1 (6 bases). The ends were cut back, 3 bases at V and 2 bases at J, with 11 bases in the middle. Germline V gives CDR1 LNHDA, CDR2 SQIVND (reference sequence). The CDR3 covers 15 residues. DNA for the CDR3: TGTGCCAGTAGTATTAACAGGGCTGGCAATCAGCCCCAGCATTTT. Protein sequence: CASSINRAGNQPQHF.

The chain joins TRBV9 to TRBJ1-4; 9 bases align to TRBD1. This CDR3 is 15 amino acids long. The trim removed 4 bases at V and 4 bases at J, leaving 5 bases unmatched. Germline V CDR1 and CDR2: SGDLS, YYNGEE. CDR3 DNA: TGTGCCAGCAGCCCCACAGGGGGCAATAATGAAAAACTGTTTTTT. It translates to CASSPTGGNNEKLFF. The variable domain in full, completed from reference TRBV9 and TRBJ1-4, reads DSGVTQTPKHLITATGQRVTLRCSPRSGDLSVYWYQQSLDQGLQFLIQYYNGEERAKGNILERFSAQQFPDLHSELNLSSLELGDSALYFCASSPTGGNNEKLFFGSGTQLSVL.

The rearrangement joins TRBV10-3 to TRBJ2-2; D not certain. CDR3 length: 14 amino acids. Per the germline V gene, CDR1 is ENHRY and CDR2 is SYGVKD. Trimming left V 5 bases short and J 0 bases short, with 7 bases between. CDR3 coding DNA: TGTGCCATCAGTCGGCAGACGAACACCGGGGAGCTGTTTTTT. Translation gives CAISRQTNTGELFF.

The rearrangement uses TRBV9 and TRBJ2-1; TRBD2 matches at 9 bases. With 0 bases clipped from V and 2 bases from J, the junction kept 9 bases outside the gene matches. CDR1 and CDR2 from the germline V gene are SGDLS and YYNGEE. The CDR3 is 18 residues long. In DNA form, the CDR3 reads TGTGCCAGCAGCGTAGGAGCGGGGGGACGGGCCCCCTACAATGAGCAGTTCTTC. It codes for CASSVGAGGRAPYNEQFF.

The chain has TRBV13 and TRBJ1-3; D is uncertain. Germline V gives CDR1 PRHDT, CDR2 FYEKMQ (reference sequence). V shed 5 bases and J shed 0 bases, with 8 bases lying between them. The CDR3 is 14 residues long. CDR3 in amino acids: CASSPGPSGNTIYF. The CDR3, as DNA: TGTGCCAGCAGCCCCGGGCCCTCTGGAAACACCATATATTTT.

V and J are TRBV7-9 and TRBJ1-2; maybe TRBD1 (6 bases). The CDR3 sequence is 15 residues long. The V gene's germline CDR1 is SEHNR and CDR2 FQNEAQ (reference sequence). Between the trimmed V and J ends, which lost 2 bases and 2 bases, there was a span of 12 bases. The DNA for the CDR3 is TGTGCCAGCAGCTTAAACCCAGGGGCAAACTATGGCTACACCTTC. This codes for CASSLNPGANYGYTF.

The chain is built from TRBV6-2 or TRBV6-3 and TRBJ1-2; 9 nucleotides match TRBD1. The CDR3 has 17 residues. Germline loops: CDR1 MNHEY, CDR2 SVGEGT. With 5 bases clipped from V and 4 bases from J, the junction kept 14 bases outside the gene matches. CDR3 DNA sequence: TGTGCCAGCAGTACAAGGACAGGGGTCACCCAGTCCTATGGCTACACCTTC. The encoded protein is CASSTRTGVTQSYGYTF.

The chain links TRBV27 to TRBJ2-5, with D tentatively TRBD1 or TRBD2 (5 bases each). The CDR3 is 14 residues long. Germline CDR1 reads MNHEY; CDR2 reads SMNVEV (reference sequence). Trimming cost V 5 bases and J 2 bases, with 12 bases left between them. The CDR3 sequence: CASSRTGLQETQYF. The CDR3 region has the DNA TGTGCCAGCAGTCGTACAGGACTGCAAGAGACCCAGTACTTC.

The chain couples TRBV19 to TRBJ1-1; tentative D call: TRBD1 (6 bases). Between the trimmed V and J ends, which lost 7 bases and 9 bases, there was a span of 15 bases. This CDR3 has 12 residues. Germline CDR1 LNHDA, CDR2 SQIVND (reference sequence). The CDR3 region has the DNA TGTGCCAGTAAACCCGACAGGACTCAAGCTTTCTTT. This sequence encodes CASKPDRTQAFF.

V usage is TRBV9 and J usage is TRBJ1-5; D gene ambiguous. CDR3 length equals 15 residues. Per germline, CDR1 SGDLS and CDR2 YYNGEE. The ends were cut back, 3 bases at V and 4 bases at J, with 14 bases in the middle. CDR3 DNA sequence: TGTGCCAGCAGCGCCGGCTCTTCCGTAAATCAGCCCCAGCATTTT. The encoded protein is CASSAGSSVNQPQHF.

The rearrangement joins TRBV19 to TRBJ2-7; no clear D gene. The CDR3 is 15 amino acids. V gave up 1 base and J gave up 2 bases, with 12 bases separating them. Germline CDR1 and CDR2: LNHDA and SQIVND (reference sequence). Here the CDR3 reads CASSIGRRQTYEQYF. The CDR3 nucleotides are TGTGCCAGTAGTATAGGTCGGAGACAAACCTACGAGCAGTACTTC.

A note on this clone: Because the CDR3's place on the DNA is in doubt, the DNA is left out and the CDR3 is given as listed by TCRdb. V is TRBV6-5 and J is TRBJ2-2; the listed D gene, TRBD2, was not tested against the DNA. CDR1 and CDR2 from the germline V gene are MNHEY and SVGAGI. The CDR3 is 15 residues long, ends included. The CDR3 sequence is CARLYSCRYTGELFF.

This clone was seen a single time. V usage is TRBV3-1 (or the pseudogene TRBV3-2) and J usage is TRBJ2-5; D is unresolved. The germline V gene encodes CDR1 LGHDT and CDR2 YNNKEL (reference sequence). V dropped 5 bases and J dropped 4 bases, with 8 bases sitting between them. The length of the CDR3 is 12 residues. This chain's CDR3 is CASSSIGETQYF. In nucleotides, the CDR3 is TGTGCCAGCAGCAGTATAGGAGAGACCCAGTACTTC.

The chain couples TRBV7-3 to TRBJ2-1, with TRBD2 matching 11 bases. The V segment lost 3 bases and the J segment 6 bases; nucleotides outside the gene matches: 4. Looked up from germline, CDR1 is SGHTA and CDR2 is FQGTGA. The CDR3 has 15 residues. CDR3 bases: TGTGCCAGCAGCTTGGGACTAGCGGCTTTCAATGAGCAGTTCTTC. Translation: CASSLGLAAFNEQFF.

V and J are TRBV14 and TRBJ1-2; TRBD1 agrees at 9 bases. The germline V gene encodes CDR1 SGHDN and CDR2 FVKESK. With V trimmed by 3 bases and J by 4 bases, 6 bases remained unmatched. The CDR3 spans 15 residues. In nucleotides, the CDR3 is TGTGCCAGCAGCCACAAGGGACAGGGAGGCTATGGCTACACCTTC. It translates to CASSHKGQGGYGYTF.

Only one count was recorded for this clone. The CDR3 region has the DNA TGCGCCAGCAGTCAATCGTTCGGGACAGAGTCAAGCACAGATACGCAGTATTTT. This encodes CASSQSFGTESSTDTQYF. V and J are TRBV23-1 and TRBJ2-3; 7 bases are a match to TRBD1. TRBV23-1 is classed as an ORF, of uncertain function. This CDR3 is 18 amino acids long. With V trimmed by 0 bases and J by 0 bases, 9 bases remained unmatched.

The CDR3: CASSLRSGGAGETQYF. In nucleotides, the CDR3 is TGTGCCAGCAGTTTGCGGAGCGGGGGGGCTGGAGAGACCCAGTACTTC. V and J are TRBV7-9 and TRBJ2-5; 10 bases fit TRBD2. The CDR3 is 16 residues long. The V and J ends lost 6 bases and 4 bases, in that order; junction bases with no gene match: 11. Germline lookup yields CDR1 SEHNR and CDR2 FQNEAQ (reference sequence).

The V and J genes are TRBV5-1 and TRBJ2-7, with TRBD1 as a possible D gene (5 bases). Trimming removed 2 bases from V and 1 base from J, with 10 bases in between. Germline lookup yields CDR1 SGHRS and CDR2 YFSETQ. This CDR3 comprises 14 residues. The CDR3 DNA sequence: TGCGCCAGCAGCTTTTATCAGGGTTCCTACGAGCAGTACTTC. It translates to CASSFYQGSYEQYF.

This chain links TRBV7-3 with TRBJ1-2; D remains unclear. Trimming took off 5 bases at V and 2 bases at J, with 9 bases between the two ends. The length of the CDR3 is 13 residues. Germline-derived CDR1 and CDR2 are SGHTA and FQGTGA. CDR3 sequence reads: CASSAFGNYGYTF. The DNA of the CDR3 is TGTGCCAGCAGCGCATTCGGAAACTATGGCTACACCTTC.